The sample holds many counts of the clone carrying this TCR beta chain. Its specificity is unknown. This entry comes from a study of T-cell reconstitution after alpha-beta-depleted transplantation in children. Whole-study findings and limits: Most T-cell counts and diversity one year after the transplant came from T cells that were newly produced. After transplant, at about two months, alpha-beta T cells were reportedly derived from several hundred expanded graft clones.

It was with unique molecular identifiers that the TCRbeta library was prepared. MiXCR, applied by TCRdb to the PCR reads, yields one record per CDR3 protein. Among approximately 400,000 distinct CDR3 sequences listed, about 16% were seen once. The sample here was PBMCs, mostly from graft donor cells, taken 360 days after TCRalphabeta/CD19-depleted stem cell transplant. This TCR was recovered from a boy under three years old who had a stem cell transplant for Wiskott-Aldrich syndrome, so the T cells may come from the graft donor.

CDR3: CASSQVGGFYEQYF. DNA of the CDR3: TGTGCCAGCAGCCAAGTGGGGGGCTTCTACGAGCAGTACTTC. The chain is built from TRBV3-1 and TRBJ2-7; D might be TRBD1 or TRBD2, each matching 6 bases. This CDR3 has 14 amino acids. V lost 1 base and J 3 bases, leaving 10 bases between the germline ends. CDR1 LGHDT and CDR2 YNNKEL come from the germline V gene (reference sequence).